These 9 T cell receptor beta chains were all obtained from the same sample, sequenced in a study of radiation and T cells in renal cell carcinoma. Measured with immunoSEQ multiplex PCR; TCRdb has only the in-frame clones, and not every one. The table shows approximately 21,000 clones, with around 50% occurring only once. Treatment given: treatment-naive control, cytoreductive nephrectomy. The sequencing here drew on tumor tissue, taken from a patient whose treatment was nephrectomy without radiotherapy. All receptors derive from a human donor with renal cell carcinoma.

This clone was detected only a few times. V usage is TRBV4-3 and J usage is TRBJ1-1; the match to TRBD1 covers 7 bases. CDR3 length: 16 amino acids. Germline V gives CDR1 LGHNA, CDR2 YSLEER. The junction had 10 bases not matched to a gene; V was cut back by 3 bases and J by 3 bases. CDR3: CASSQGPGGWYTEAFF. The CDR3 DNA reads TGCGCCAGCAGCCAGGGTCCAGGGGGTTGGTACACTGAAGCTTTCTTT.

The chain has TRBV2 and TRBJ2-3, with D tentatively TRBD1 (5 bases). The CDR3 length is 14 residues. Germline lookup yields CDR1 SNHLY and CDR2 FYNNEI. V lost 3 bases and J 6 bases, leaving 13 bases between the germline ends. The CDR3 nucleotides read TGTGCCAGCAGTGAGGGCGCAGGGTTGGATACGCAGTATTTT. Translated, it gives CASSEGAGLDTQYF.

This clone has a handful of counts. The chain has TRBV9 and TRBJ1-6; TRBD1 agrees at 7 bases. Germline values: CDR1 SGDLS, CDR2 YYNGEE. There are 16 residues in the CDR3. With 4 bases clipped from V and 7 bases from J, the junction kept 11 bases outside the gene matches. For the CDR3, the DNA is TGTGCCAGCAGCCCCACTGGCAGGGGGGGAAATTCACCCCTCCACTTT. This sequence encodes CASSPTGRGGNSPLHF. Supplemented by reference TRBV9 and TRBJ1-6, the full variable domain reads DSGVTQTPKHLITATGQRVTLRCSPRSGDLSVYWYQQSLDQGLQFLIQYYNGEERAKGNILERFSAQQFPDLHSELNLSSLELGDSALYFCASSPTGRGGNSPLHFGNGTRLTVT.

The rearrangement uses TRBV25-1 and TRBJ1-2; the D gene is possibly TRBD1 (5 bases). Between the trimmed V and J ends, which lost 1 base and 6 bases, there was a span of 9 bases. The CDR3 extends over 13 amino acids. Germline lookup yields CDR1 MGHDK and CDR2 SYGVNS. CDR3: CASSELGANGYTF. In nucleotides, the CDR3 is TGTGCCAGCAGTGAATTAGGGGCGAATGGCTACACCTTC.

The CDR3 sequence: CASTPWGADQPQHF. The CDR3 region has the DNA TGTGCCAGTACCCCGTGGGGGGCGGATCAGCCCCAGCATTTT. J is TRBJ1-5 and V is TRBV30; possibly TRBD1 for D (6 bases). CDR1 is GTSNPN, CDR2 SVGIG, per germline (reference sequence). Trimming took off 8 bases at V and 5 bases at J, with 19 bases between the two ends. The CDR3 sequence is 14 residues long.

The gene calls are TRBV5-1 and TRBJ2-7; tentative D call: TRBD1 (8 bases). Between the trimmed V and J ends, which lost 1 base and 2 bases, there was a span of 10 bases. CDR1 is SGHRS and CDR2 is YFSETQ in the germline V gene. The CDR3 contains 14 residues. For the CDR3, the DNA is TGCGCCAGCAGCTTGACAGGGGGGGCCTACGAGCAGTACTTC. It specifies CASSLTGGAYEQYF.

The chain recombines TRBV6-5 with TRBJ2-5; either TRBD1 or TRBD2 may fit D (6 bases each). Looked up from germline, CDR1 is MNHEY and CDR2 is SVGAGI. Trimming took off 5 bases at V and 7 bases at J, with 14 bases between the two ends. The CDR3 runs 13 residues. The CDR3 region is CASSQGGSGTQYF. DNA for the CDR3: TGTGCCAGCAGTCAAGGGGGTAGCGGGACCCAGTACTTC.

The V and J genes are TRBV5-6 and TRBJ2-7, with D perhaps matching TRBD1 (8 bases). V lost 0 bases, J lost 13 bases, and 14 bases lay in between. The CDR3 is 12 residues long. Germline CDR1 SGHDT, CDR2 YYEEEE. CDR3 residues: CASSLGTGRVYF. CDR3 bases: TGTGCCAGCAGCTTGGGGACAGGGAGGGTCTACTTC.

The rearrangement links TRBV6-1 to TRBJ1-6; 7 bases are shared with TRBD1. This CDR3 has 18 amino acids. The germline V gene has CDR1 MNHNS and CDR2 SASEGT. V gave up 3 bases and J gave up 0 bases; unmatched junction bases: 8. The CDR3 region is CASSDPDRLSSYNSPLHF. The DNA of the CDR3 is TGTGCCAGCAGTGACCCGGACAGGCTCAGCTCCTATAATTCACCCCTCCACTTT.